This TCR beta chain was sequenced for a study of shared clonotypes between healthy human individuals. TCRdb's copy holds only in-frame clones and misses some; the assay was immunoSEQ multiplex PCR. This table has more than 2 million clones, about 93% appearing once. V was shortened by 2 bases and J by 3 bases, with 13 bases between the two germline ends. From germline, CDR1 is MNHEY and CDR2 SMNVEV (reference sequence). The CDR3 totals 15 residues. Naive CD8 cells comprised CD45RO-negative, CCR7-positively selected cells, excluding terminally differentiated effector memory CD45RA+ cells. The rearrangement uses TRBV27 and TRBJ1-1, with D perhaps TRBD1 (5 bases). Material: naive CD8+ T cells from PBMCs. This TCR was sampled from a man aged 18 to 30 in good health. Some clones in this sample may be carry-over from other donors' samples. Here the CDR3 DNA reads TGTGCCAGCAGTTTAGGGGCAGGGCCAGACACTGAAGCTTTCTTT. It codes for CASSLGAGPDTEAFF.